The next 8 T cell receptor beta chains were all read from a single sample in a study of blood T cell repertoires in COVID-19. Clones were sequenced by immunoSEQ multiplex PCR, and TCRdb holds only the in-frame ones, with some missing. The table has 400,000 to 450,000 clones, 88% seen once. Sequencing input: peripheral blood. The origin of the receptors is a woman aged 45-65 years with COVID-19, enrolled during active disease.

The gene calls are TRBV3-1 (or the pseudogene TRBV3-2) and TRBJ2-2; 7 bases are shared with TRBD2. Trimming removed 0 bases from V and 0 bases from J; junction bases left unmatched: 4. The germline gives CDR1 LGHDT, CDR2 YNNKEL (reference sequence). This CDR3 spans 17 amino acids. CDR3 in DNA: TGTGCCAGCAGCCAAGATCCCGGGGGGTCGAACACCGGGGAGCTGTTTTTT. Translating gives CASSQDPGGSNTGELFF.

The chain joins TRBV27 to TRBJ2-3, with 9 nucleotides matching TRBD1. CDR1 is MNHEY, CDR2 SMNVEV, per germline (reference sequence). The CDR3 has 15 residues. V shed 6 bases and J 4 bases; nucleotides not matched to a gene: 8. CDR3 amino acids: CASRTGGALADTQYF. In DNA, the CDR3 is TGTGCCAGCAGGACAGGGGGGGCCCTGGCAGATACGCAGTATTTT.

The chain couples TRBV9 to TRBJ2-1; 9 nucleotides line up with TRBD2. The CDR3 spans 14 residues. Germline V lookup: CDR1 SGDLS, CDR2 YYNGEE. Trimming at V came to 0 bases and at J to 8 bases, leaving 3 bases not matched to a gene. CDR3 residues: CASSVGGGAYEQFF. The CDR3 nucleotides are TGTGCCAGCAGCGTAGGCGGGGGGGCCTATGAGCAGTTCTTC. The full variable domain, its missing parts supplied by reference TRBV9 and TRBJ2-1, is DSGVTQTPKHLITATGQRVTLRCSPRSGDLSVYWYQQSLDQGLQFLIQYYNGEERAKGNILERFSAQQFPDLHSELNLSSLELGDSALYFCASSVGGGAYEQFFGPGTRLTVL.

This clone was counted between two and nine times. The genes are TRBV10-1 and TRBJ1-1; D remains ambiguous. CDR1 WNHNN and CDR2 SYGVQD come from the germline V gene (reference sequence). This CDR3 region has 12 residues. Between the trimmed V and J ends, which lost 1 base and 11 bases, there was a span of 11 bases. Here the CDR3 DNA reads TGCGCCAGCAGTGAGTTTGGGCAAACGGCTTTCTTT. It specifies CASSEFGQTAFF.

The table lists this clone with a count of one. This sequence joins TRBV6-5 and TRBJ2-3; D is perhaps TRBD1 (6 bases). The CDR3 contains 14 residues. Trimming left V 6 bases short and J 2 bases short, with 12 bases between. The germline V gene has CDR1 MNHEY and CDR2 SVGAGI. The CDR3 reads CASRAWGLTDTQYF. The CDR3 nucleotides are TGTGCCAGCAGGGCGTGGGGGCTCACAGATACGCAGTATTTT.

To note about this clone: Other DNA sequences in this specimen translate into the identical CDR3. This chain uses TRBV7-2 with TRBJ1-1; a possible D gene is TRBD1 (6 bases). V was cut by 4 bases and J by 1 base, with 7 bases left in between. Germline V gives CDR1 SGHTA, CDR2 FQGNSA. The CDR3 spans 13 residues. CDR3 DNA: TGTGCCAGCAGCTCGACAGGGAACACTGAAGCTTTCTTT. Amino acid sequence: CASSSTGNTEAFF. Together with reference TRBV7-2 and TRBJ1-1, the CDR3 gives the full variable domain: GAGVSQSPSNKVTEKGKDVELRCDPISGHTALYWYRQSLGQGLEFLIYFQGNSAPDKSGLPSDRFSAERTGGSVSTLTIQRTQQEDSAVYLCASSSTGNTEAFFGQGTRLTVV.

CDR3 in DNA: TGTGCCAGCAGCCGTGGAACTAGCGGGGGAGATGAGCAGTTCTTC. Protein sequence: CASSRGTSGGDEQFF. The rearrangement uses TRBV11-3 and TRBJ2-1; 11 bases are shared with TRBD2. This CDR3 has 15 residues. V lost 5 bases and J lost 8; bases outside the gene matches: 8. The V gene's germline CDR1 is SGHNT and CDR2 YENEEA.

The genes are TRBV9 and TRBJ2-7; D remains unclear. Germline V gene data show CDR1 as SGDLS and CDR2 as YYNGEE. This CDR3 is 14 amino acids long. The ends were cut back, 4 bases at V and 12 bases at J, with 23 bases in the middle. The CDR3: CASSPNYPHERMYF. CDR3 nucleotide sequence: TGTGCCAGCAGCCCTAACTACCCACATGAGCGAATGTACTTC.